A selection of T cell receptor beta chains follows, all from one sample in a study of T cell responses to AZD1222 COVID-19 vaccine. Sequencing used immunoSEQ multiplex PCR; TCRdb keeps in-frame clones, though not all of them. The sample includes more than 250,000 clones, just over 90% of them seen just once. Sample: peripheral blood, taken on day 0 of AZD1222 vaccination. These receptors all come from an adult in good health. Each CDR3 is given with its conserved first and last residue. A D gene is named only where the DNA matches it firmly. Where a row states a size, it is once, few, many or the class of an expanded clone; other rows omit it.

CASSLARENGELFF | TGTGCCAGCAGCTTAGCGCGAGAGAACGGGGAGCTGTTTTTT | - | TRBJ2-2 | - | TRBV11-1
CATGGDTGLGAFF | TGTGCCACCGGGGGAGATACAGGGCTTGGGGCTTTCTTT | - | TRBJ1-1 | once | TRBV28
CASSLAGRSEYEQYF | TGCGCCAGCAGCTTGGCGGGACGGAGCGAGTACGAGCAGTACTTC | - | TRBJ2-7 | - | TRBV5-1
CASSRGPEQFF | TGTGCCAGCAGCCGGGGGCCTGAGCAGTTCTTC | - | TRBJ2-1 | - | TRBV14
CASSARTDTEAFF | TGTGCCAGCAGCGCCCGGACAGACACTGAAGCTTTCTTT | - | TRBJ1-1 | - | TRBV7-9
CASSFSGGKDEQYF | TGTGCCAGCAGCTTCTCTGGGGGCAAGGACGAGCAGTACTTC | - | TRBJ2-7 | - | TRBV11-3
CATTGYLAGTEAFF | TGTGCCACAACAGGGTACTTGGCTGGCACTGAAGCTTTCTTT | - | TRBJ1-1 | - | TRBV19
CASGLGIGRSSYGYTF | TGTGCTAGTGGTTTGGGAATCGGACGGAGTTCCTATGGCTACACCTTC | - | TRBJ1-2 | - | TRBV12-5
CASLPPGSDTQYF | TGTGCCAGTCTACCACCAGGGTCAGATACGCAGTATTTT | - | TRBJ2-3 | - | TRBV19
CASSQGHTAGTPGNTIYF | TGTGCCAGCAGCCAAGGACATACTGCGGGGACACCCGGAAACACCATATATTTT | - | TRBJ1-3 | - | TRBV3-1/TRBV3-2
CASSSPRGRGLAEHEQFF | TGTGCCAGCAGTTCCCCCCGAGGGAGGGGACTAGCCGAACATGAGCAGTTCTTC | TRBD2 | TRBJ2-1 | - | TRBV28
CASSIGVNSNQPQHF | TGTGCCAGTAGTATAGGCGTAAATAGCAATCAGCCCCAGCATTTT | - | TRBJ1-5 | - | TRBV19
CASSQADRVGGYTF | TGCGCCAGCAGCCAAGCCGACAGGGTAGGCGGCTACACCTTC | TRBD1 | TRBJ1-2 | - | TRBV4-1
CASRIKGTGNQPQHF | TGTGCCAGTAGGATCAAAGGAACGGGGAATCAGCCCCAGCATTTT | - | TRBJ1-5 | - | TRBV19
CASSLRTRGSRDTQYF | TGTGCCAGCTCCCTCAGGACTAGGGGGTCCAGGGATACGCAGTATTTT | - | TRBJ2-3 | - | TRBV18
CASSSYRAEASEKLFF | TGTGCCAGCAGTTCCTACCGGGCCGAGGCAAGTGAAAAACTGTTTTTT | - | TRBJ1-4 | - | TRBV27
CASSSPAGHRTDTQYF | TGTGCCAGCTCATCTCCAGCGGGCCATCGCACAGATACGCAGTATTTT | - | TRBJ2-3 | - | TRBV18
CASRRDRGRNEKLFF | TGTGCCAGCAGGAGGGACAGGGGGCGTAATGAAAAACTGTTTTTT | TRBD1 | TRBJ1-4 | - | TRBV6-5
CASNRDRGSDTQYF | TGTGCCAGTAACCGGGACAGGGGTTCAGATACGCAGTATTTT | TRBD1 | TRBJ2-3 | once | TRBV6-5
CASSPFRGRGTEAFF | TGCGCCAGCAGCCCCTTCAGGGGGCGCGGGACTGAAGCTTTCTTT | TRBD1 | TRBJ1-1 | - | TRBV4-1
CASSPSGRARNEQFF | TGTGCCAGCAGCCCTAGCGGGAGGGCCAGAAATGAGCAGTTCTTC | TRBD2 | TRBJ2-1 | - | TRBV28
CASSLAENYGYTF | TGCGCCAGCAGCTTAGCAGAGAACTATGGCTACACCTTC | - | TRBJ1-2 | - | TRBV5-1